This TCR beta chain was identified during a study of spatial heterogeneity in lung cancer. Study information: Sequencing consistently turned up more beta-chain sequences than alpha-chain sequences.

Looked up from germline, CDR1 is SGHKS and CDR2 is YYEKEE (reference sequence). Trimming pared 1 base from V and 9 bases from J, leaving 13 bases between. The CDR3 is 14 amino acids. Documented time point: sample taken at primary tumor resection. There were 70 to 80 donors, all of them untreated patients with early-stage non-small cell lung cancer. Every cDNA TCR molecule received its own unique molecular identifier. TCRdb re-analysed the 5' RACE reads in MiXCR, keeping a single row per CDR3 protein. The table records 45,000 to 55,000 distinct CDR3 sequences, less than 6% of them present only once. The V call is TRBV5-5, the J call TRBJ2-2; possibly TRBD1 for D (5 bases). Sequenced here: PBMCs, sampled at surgery. The TCR originated in a male donor with early-stage non-small cell lung cancer. CDR3 amino acids: CASSLSSGPRELFF. CDR3 bases: TGTGCCAGCAGCTTGTCATCAGGGCCCCGGGAGCTGTTTTTT.